This T cell receptor (beta chain) was profiled in a study of cytomegalovirus exposure and HLA in healthy donors. Germline CDR1 and CDR2: MDHEN and SYDVKM. The CDR3 spans 15 residues. V was cut by 3 bases and J by 2 bases, with 11 bases left in between. Measured with immunoSEQ multiplex PCR; TCRdb has only the in-frame clones, and not every one. This table holds approximately 200,000 clones, 88% found once. The sequence was collected from a woman in her late teens or twenties in good health and CMV-seronegative. The chain carries TRBV28 and TRBJ2-1, with D maybe TRBD1 (5 bases). Sequencing input: PBMCs. The DNA for the CDR3 is TGTGCCAGCAGTTTCAAGCTAGGGGCCTACAATGAGCAGTTCTTC. Translating it yields CASSFKLGAYNEQFF.